These 5 T cell receptor beta chains were all obtained from the same sample, sequenced in a study of shared T cell receptors in the human thymus (dated by TCRdb to the early 2020s). Library creation used the immunoSEQ multiplex PCR assay. TCRdb's version of the immuneACCESS table is confined to in-frame rearrangements and falls short of the full clone set. An unresolved V gene accounts for under half of the shortfall where checked; the remainder is of unknown origin. The sample contains 700,000 or so clones, roughly 88% of them found a single time. The top ten constitute under 0.012% of the sample. Another study also made use of these data, one on human thymus T cells.

What was sequenced was thymocytes. These receptors originate from a girl under three years old with a congenital heart defect. Donor details come from another sample of the same person, matched by shared clones.

The gene calls are TRBV15 and TRBJ1-2, with D possibly TRBD1 on 5 matching bases. Trimming took 0 bases from V and 4 from J, leaving 30 bases between them. Germline CDR1 is LNHNV and CDR2 is YYDKDF (reference sequence). The CDR3 is made up of 21 amino acids. CDR3 loop: CATSRDGSGWTKPPYGYGYTF. The CDR3 DNA is TGTGCCACCAGCAGAGACGGGTCTGGTTGGACAAAACCTCCTTACGGCTATGGCTACACCTTC.

The genes are TRBV2 and TRBJ1-1; D gene unclear. Germline V gene data show CDR1 as SNHLY and CDR2 as FYNNEI. V shed 9 bases and J shed 5 bases, with 22 bases lying between them. The CDR3 spans 15 residues. CDR3 protein: CARKCGSEGGTEAFF. The CDR3 DNA reads TGTGCCAGAAAGTGTGGTTCGGAGGGTGGGACTGAAGCTTTCTTT.

The J gene is TRBJ2-5, the V gene TRBV18; weak D call: TRBD2 (5 bases). V lost 6 bases, J lost 1 base, and 9 bases lay in between. There are 13 residues in the CDR3. Germline V gene lookup returns CDR1 KGHSH and CDR2 LQKENI. The CDR3 protein is CASSQDSQETQYF. CDR3 nucleotide sequence: TGTGCCAGCTCGCAGGACTCCCAAGAGACCCAGTACTTC.

CDR3 bases: TGCAGCGCAACAGGGGGCTCTGGAAACACCATATATTTT. It yields the protein CSATGGSGNTIYF. The chain links TRBV29-1 to TRBJ1-3, with TRBD1 matching over 8 bases. V was pared by 7 bases and J by 0 bases, with 2 bases of the junction left unmatched. Looked up from germline, CDR1 is SQVTM and CDR2 is ANQGSEA. CDR3 size: 13 residues.

The J gene is TRBJ1-1, the V gene TRBV27; 7 nucleotides agree with TRBD1. The CDR3 is 13 amino acids. V was clipped by 10 bases and J by 2 bases; unmatched bases: 7. Germline CDR1 and CDR2: MNHEY and SMNVEV (reference sequence). CDR3 coding DNA: TGTGCCACCAGGGGGGGTTTTAACACTGAAGCTTTCTTT. Translation: CATRGGFNTEAFF.